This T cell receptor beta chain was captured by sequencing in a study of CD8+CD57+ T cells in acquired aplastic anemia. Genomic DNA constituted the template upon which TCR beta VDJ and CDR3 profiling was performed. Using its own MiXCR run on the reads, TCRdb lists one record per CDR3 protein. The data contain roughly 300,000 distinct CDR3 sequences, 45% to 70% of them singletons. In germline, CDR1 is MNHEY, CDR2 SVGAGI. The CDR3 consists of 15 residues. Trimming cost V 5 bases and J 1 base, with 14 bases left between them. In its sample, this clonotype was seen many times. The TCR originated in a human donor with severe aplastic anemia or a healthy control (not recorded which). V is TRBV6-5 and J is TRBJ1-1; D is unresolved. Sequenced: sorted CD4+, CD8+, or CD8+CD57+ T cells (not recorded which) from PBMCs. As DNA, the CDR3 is TGTGCCAGCAGTGCCCCATCGGTGGCGAACACTGAAGCTTTCTTT. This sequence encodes CASSAPSVANTEAFF.